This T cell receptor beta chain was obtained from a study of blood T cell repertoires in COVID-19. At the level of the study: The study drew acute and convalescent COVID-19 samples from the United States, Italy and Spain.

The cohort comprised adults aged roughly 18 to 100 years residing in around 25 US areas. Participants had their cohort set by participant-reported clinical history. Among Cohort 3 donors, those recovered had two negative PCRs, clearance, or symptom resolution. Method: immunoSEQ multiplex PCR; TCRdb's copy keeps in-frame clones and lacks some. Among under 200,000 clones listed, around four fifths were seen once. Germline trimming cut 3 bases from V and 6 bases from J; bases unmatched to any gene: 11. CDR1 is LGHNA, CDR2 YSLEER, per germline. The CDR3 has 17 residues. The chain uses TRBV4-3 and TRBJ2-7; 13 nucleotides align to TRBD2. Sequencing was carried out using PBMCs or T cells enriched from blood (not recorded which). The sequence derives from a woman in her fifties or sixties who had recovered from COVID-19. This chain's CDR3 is CASSQDMTSGRLVEQYF. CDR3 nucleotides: TGCGCCAGCAGCCAGGACATGACTAGCGGGAGGTTAGTCGAGCAGTACTTC.